This T cell receptor (beta chain) appears in the sequencing data of a study of blood T cell repertoires in COVID-19. Study overall: Both acute and convalescent COVID-19 samples were obtained from the United States, Italy and Spain. Sources were T cells, B-cell-depleted T cells, or PBMCs; the material itself was cDNA or gDNA.

This CDR3 comprises 15 residues. In germline, CDR1 is SEHNR, CDR2 FQNEAQ (reference sequence). V trimming: 3 bases; J trimming: 4 bases; junction bases outside the gene matches: 3. Original processing notes: Estimates of nucleated cell counts were drawn from the amplification of reference gene primers. TCRdb's table, derived via immunoSEQ multiplex PCR, lists solely in-frame clones and lacks some. V, J and clone size are taken as reported in that table, and D and trimming were inferred from the DNA itself. The table lists over 200,000 clones, over 75% of them singletons, with around 5.7% in the top ten.

This sequence originates from a man at least 80 years old with acute or convalescent COVID-19. The chain joins TRBV7-9 to TRBJ2-3; 11 nucleotides match TRBD2. The sample comprised peripheral blood. The CDR3 DNA reads TGTGCCAGCAGCTTTCTACTAGCGGGAGCAGATACGCAGTATTTT. It codes for CASSFLLAGADTQYF. The complete variable domain, with remaining parts taken from reference TRBV7-9 and TRBJ2-3, reads DTGVSQNPRHKITKRGQNVTFRCDPISEHNRLYWYRQTLGQGPEFLTYFQNEAQLEKSRLLSDRFSAERPKGSFSTLEIQRTEQGDSAMYLCASSFLLAGADTQYFGPGTRLTVL.